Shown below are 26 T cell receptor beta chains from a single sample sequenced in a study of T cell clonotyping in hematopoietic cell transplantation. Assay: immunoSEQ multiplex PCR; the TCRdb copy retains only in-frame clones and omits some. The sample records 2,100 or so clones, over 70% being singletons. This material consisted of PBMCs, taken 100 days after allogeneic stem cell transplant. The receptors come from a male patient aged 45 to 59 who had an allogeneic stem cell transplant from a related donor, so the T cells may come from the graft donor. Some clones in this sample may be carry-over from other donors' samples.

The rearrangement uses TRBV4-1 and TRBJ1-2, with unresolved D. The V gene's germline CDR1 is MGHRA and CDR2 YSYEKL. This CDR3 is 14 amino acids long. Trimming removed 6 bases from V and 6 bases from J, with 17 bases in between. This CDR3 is CASSPIYLGDGYTF. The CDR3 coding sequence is TGCGCCAGCAGTCCTATCTACCTTGGGGATGGCTACACCTTC.

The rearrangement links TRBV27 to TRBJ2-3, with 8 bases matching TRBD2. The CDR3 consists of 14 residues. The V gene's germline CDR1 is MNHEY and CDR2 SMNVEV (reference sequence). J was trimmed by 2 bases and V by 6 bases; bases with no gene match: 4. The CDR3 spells CASSLSGVTDTQYF. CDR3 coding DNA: TGTGCCAGCAGCCTTAGCGGGGTCACAGATACGCAGTATTTT.

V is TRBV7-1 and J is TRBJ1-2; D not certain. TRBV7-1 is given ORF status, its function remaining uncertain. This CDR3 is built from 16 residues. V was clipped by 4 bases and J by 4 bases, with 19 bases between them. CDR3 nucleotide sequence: TGTGCCAGCAGCTGTTCCGGTCACGAGGGAACCTATGGCTACACCTTC. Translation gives CASSCSGHEGTYGYTF.

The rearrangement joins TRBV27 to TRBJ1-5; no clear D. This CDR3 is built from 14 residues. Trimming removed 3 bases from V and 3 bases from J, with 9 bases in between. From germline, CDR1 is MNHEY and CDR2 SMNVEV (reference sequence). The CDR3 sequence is CASSFGADNQPQHF. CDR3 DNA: TGTGCCAGCAGTTTCGGTGCCGACAATCAGCCCCAGCATTTT.

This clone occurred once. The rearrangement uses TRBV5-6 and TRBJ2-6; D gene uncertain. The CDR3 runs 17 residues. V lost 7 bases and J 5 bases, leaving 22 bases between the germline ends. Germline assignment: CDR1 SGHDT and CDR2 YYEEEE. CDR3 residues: CASFCRKSQSRANVLTF. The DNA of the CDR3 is TGTGCCAGCTTCTGCCGCAAGTCACAAAGTCGGGCCAACGTCCTGACTTTC.

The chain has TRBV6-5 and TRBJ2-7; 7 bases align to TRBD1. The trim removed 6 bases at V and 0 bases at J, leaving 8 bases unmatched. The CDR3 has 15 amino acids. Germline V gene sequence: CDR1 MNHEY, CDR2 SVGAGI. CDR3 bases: TGTGCCAGCAGCCCGGGACAGCCTGGCTCCTACGAGCAGTACTTC. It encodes CASSPGQPGSYEQYF.

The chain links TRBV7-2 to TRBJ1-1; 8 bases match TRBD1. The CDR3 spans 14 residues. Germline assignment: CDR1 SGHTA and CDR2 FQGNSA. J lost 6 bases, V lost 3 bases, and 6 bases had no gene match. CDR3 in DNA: TGTGCCAGCAGCTTCATTACGGACAGGGCTGAAGCTTTCTTT. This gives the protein CASSFITDRAEAFF.

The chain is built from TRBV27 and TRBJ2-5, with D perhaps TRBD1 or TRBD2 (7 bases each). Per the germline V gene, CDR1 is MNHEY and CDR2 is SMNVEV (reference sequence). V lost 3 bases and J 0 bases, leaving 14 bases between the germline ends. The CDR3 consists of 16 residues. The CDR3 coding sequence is TGTGCCAGCAGTTTGAGGGCAGGGGGGGACCAAGAGACCCAGTACTTC. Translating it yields CASSLRAGGDQETQYF.

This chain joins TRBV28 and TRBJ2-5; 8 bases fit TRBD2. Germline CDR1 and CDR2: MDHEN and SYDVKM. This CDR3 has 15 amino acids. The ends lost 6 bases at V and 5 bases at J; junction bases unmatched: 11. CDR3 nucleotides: TGTGCCAGCAGCTCCGGGACTAGTCCGGTCGAGACCCAGTACTTC. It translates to CASSSGTSPVETQYF.

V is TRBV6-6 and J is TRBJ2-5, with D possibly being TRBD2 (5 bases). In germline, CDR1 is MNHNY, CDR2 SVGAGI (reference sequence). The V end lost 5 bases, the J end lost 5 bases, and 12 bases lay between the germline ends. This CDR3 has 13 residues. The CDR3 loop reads CASSRTRRETQYF. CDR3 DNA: TGTGCCAGCAGTAGGACTCGACGGGAGACCCAGTACTTC.

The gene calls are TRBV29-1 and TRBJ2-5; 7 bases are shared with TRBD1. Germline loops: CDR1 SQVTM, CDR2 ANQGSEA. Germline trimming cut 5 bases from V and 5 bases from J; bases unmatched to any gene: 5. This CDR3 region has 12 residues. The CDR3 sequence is CSVLRGLETQYF. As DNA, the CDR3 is TGCAGCGTTCTAAGGGGGCTGGAGACCCAGTACTTC.

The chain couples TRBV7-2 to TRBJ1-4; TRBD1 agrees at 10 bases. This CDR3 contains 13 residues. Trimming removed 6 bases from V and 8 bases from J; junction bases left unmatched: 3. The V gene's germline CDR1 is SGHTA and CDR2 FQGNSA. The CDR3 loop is CASSQDRGEKLFF. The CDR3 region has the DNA TGTGCCAGCAGTCAGGACAGGGGGGAAAAACTGTTTTTT.

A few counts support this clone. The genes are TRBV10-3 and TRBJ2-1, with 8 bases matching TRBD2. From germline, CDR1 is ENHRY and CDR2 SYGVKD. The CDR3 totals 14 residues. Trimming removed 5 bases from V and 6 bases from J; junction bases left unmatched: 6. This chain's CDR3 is CAISRREVANEQFF. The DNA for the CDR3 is TGTGCCATCAGTAGGCGGGAGGTAGCCAATGAGCAGTTCTTC.

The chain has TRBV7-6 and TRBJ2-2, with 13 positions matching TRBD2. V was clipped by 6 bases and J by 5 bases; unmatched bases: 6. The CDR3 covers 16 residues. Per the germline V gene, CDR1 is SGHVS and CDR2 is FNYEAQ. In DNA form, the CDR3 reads TGTGCCAGCAGGCGACTAGCGGGAGGTGTTACCGGGGAGCTGTTTTTT. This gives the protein CASRRLAGGVTGELFF.

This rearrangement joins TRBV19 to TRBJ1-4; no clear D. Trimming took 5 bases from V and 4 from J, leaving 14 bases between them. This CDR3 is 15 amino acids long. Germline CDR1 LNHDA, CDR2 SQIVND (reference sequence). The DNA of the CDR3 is TGTGCCAGTAGTTCGTGGGCAGCTAATAATGAAAAACTGTTTTTT. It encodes CASSSWAANNEKLFF.

CDR3 in DNA: TGTGCCAGCAGAGCGGACAGGGGTGGAAACATTCAGTACTTC. It is translated as CASRADRGGNIQYF. This chain joins TRBV6-5 and TRBJ2-4; TRBD1 agrees at 9 bases. Germline V lookup: CDR1 MNHEY, CDR2 SVGAGI. The V gene end was trimmed by 6 bases and the J gene end by 6 bases; junction bases not matched to a gene: 6. The CDR3 runs 14 residues.

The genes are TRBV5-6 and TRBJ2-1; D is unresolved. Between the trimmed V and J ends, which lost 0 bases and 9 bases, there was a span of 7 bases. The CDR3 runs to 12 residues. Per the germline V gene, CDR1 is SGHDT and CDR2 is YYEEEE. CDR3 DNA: TGTGCCAGCAGCTTGGGGCAGTCTGAGCAGTTCTTC. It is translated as CASSLGQSEQFF.

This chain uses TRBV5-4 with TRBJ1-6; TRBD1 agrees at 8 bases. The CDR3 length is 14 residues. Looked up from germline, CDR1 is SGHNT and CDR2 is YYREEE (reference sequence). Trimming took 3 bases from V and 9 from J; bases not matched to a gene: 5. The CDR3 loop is CASSSWDRSSPLHF. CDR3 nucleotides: TGTGCCAGCAGCTCATGGGACAGGAGTTCACCCCTCCACTTT.

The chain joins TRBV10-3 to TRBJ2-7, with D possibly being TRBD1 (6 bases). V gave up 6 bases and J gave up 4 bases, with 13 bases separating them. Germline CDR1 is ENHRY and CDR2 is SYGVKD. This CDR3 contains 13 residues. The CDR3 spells CAIRLGTKYEQYF. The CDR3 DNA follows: TGTGCCATCAGGCTAGGGACAAAGTACGAGCAGTACTTC.

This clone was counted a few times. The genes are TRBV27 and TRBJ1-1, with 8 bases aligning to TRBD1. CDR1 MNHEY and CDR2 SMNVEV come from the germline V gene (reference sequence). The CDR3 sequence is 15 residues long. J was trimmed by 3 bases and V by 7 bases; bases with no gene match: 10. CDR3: CASNPSGRGHTEAFF. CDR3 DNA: TGTGCCAGCAATCCCTCGGGCAGGGGGCACACTGAAGCTTTCTTT.

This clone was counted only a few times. CDR3 sequence reads: CASSQFPAYRDSLSRGVYTF. CDR3 bases: TGTGCCAGCAGTCAGTTTCCCGCCTACCGGGACAGTCTAAGCAGGGGTGTCTACACCTTC. The chain links TRBV28 to TRBJ1-2, with TRBD1 matching over 7 bases. Germline V gene data show CDR1 as MDHEN and CDR2 as SYDVKM. CDR3 length: 20 residues. The V segment lost 5 bases and the J segment 10 bases; nucleotides outside the gene matches: 31.

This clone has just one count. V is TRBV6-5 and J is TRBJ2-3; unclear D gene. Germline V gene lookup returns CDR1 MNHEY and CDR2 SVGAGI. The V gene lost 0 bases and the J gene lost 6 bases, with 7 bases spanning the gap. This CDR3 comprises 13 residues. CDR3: CASSYSSRDTQYF. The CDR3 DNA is TGTGCCAGCAGTTACTCCTCCAGGGATACGCAGTATTTT.

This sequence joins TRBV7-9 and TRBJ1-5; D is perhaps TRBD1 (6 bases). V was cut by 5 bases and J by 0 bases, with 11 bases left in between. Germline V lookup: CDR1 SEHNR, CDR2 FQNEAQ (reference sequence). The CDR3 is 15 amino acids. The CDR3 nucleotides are TGTGCCAGCAGCCCCGAGGGGGATAGCAATCAGCCCCAGCATTTT. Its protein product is CASSPEGDSNQPQHF.

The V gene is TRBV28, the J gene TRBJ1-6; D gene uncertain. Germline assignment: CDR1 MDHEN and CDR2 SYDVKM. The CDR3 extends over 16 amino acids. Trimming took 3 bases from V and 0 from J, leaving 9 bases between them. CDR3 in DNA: TGTGCCAGCAGTTTCGCGGCGGGCTCCTATAATTCACCCCTCCACTTT. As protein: CASSFAAGSYNSPLHF.

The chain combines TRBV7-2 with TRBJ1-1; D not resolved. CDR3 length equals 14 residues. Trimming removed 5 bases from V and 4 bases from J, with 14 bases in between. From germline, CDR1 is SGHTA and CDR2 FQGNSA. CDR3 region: CASSPNRAGTEAFF. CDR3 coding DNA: TGTGCCAGCAGCCCAAACAGAGCTGGCACTGAAGCTTTCTTT.

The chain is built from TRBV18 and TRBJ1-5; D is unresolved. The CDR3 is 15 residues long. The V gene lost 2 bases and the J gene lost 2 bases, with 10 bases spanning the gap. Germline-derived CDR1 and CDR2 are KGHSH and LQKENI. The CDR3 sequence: CASSPDGRGNQPQHF. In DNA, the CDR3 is TGTGCCAGCTCACCAGACGGTCGGGGCAATCAGCCCCAGCATTTT.